This TCR beta chain is drawn from a study of OX40 agonist ivuxolimab in advanced cancers. Germline values: CDR1 SQVTM, CDR2 ANQGSEA. CDR3 length: 14 amino acids. Trimming left V 5 bases short and J 2 bases short, with 16 bases between. Measured with immunoSEQ multiplex PCR; TCRdb has only the in-frame clones, and not every one. The sample lists 50,000 to 70,000 clones, 86% occurring once. General observations from the study: In CD8+ T cells, expanded clones were on average more numerous than in CD4+. Determination of antigen specificity was not performed for the expanded peripheral T cells.

As concerns this clone: What it binds is unknown.

The clonotype comes from an adult with an advanced solid tumor such as melanoma, head and neck, liver or kidney cancer. Specimen: CD4+ or CD8+ T cells sorted from blood, collected in a trial of the OX40 agonist ivuxolimab. The chain uses TRBV29-1 and TRBJ2-7, with D tentatively TRBD1 (6 bases). The CDR3 sequence is CSVSAGEGTYEQYF. Here the CDR3 DNA reads TGCAGCGTTTCCGCAGGGGAAGGGACCTACGAGCAGTACTTC.